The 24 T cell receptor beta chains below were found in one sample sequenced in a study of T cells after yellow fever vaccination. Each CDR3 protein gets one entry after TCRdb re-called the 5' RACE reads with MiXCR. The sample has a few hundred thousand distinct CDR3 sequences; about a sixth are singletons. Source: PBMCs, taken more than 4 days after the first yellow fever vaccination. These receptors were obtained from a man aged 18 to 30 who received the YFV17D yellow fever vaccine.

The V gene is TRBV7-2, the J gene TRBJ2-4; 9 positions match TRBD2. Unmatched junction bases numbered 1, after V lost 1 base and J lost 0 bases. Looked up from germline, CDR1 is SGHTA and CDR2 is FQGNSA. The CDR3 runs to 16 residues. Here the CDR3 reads CASSLEAGGAKNIQYF. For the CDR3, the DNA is TGTGCCAGCAGCTTAGAAGCGGGGGGAGCCAAAAACATTCAGTACTTC.

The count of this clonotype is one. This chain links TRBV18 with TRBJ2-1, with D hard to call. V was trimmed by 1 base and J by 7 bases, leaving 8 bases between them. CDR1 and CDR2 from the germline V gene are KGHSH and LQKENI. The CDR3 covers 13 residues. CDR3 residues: CASSPLPGNEQFF. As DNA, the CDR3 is TGTGCCAGCTCACCACTCCCTGGGAATGAGCAGTTCTTC.

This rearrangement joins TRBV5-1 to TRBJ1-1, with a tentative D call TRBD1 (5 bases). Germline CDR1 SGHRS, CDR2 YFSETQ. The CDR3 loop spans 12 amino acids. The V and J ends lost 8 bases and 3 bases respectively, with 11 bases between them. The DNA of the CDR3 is TGCGCCAGTACACAGGACTACACTGAAGCTTTCTTT. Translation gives CASTQDYTEAFF.

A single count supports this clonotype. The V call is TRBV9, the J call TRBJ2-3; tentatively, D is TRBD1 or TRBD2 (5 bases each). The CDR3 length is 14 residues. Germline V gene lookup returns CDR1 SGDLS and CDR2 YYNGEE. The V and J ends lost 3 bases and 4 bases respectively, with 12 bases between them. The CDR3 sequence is CASSAGTVPDTQYF. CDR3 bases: TGTGCCAGCAGCGCGGGGACGGTGCCAGATACGCAGTATTTT.

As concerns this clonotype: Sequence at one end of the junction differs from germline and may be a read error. CDR3 bases: TGTGCCAGCACCCGGTCCTGGGGACAAGAGACCCCGTACTTC. Translation gives CASTRSWGQETPYF. This chain links TRBV7-2 with TRBJ2-5, with D maybe TRBD1 (6 bases). Germline V gene sequence: CDR1 SGHTA, CDR2 FQGNSA. The CDR3 spans 14 residues.

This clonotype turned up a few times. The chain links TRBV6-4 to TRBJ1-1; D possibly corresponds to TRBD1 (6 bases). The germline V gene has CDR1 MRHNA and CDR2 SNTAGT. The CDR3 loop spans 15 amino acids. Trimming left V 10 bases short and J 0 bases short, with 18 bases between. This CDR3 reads CATDREGGMNTEAFF. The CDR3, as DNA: TGTGCCACCGATCGGGAAGGGGGGATGAACACTGAAGCTTTCTTT.

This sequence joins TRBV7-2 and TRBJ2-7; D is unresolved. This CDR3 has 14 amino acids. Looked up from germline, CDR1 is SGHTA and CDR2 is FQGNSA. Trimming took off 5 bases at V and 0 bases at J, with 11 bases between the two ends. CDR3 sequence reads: CASSNDGVSYEQYF. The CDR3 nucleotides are TGTGCCAGCAGCAATGATGGGGTCTCCTACGAGCAGTACTTC.

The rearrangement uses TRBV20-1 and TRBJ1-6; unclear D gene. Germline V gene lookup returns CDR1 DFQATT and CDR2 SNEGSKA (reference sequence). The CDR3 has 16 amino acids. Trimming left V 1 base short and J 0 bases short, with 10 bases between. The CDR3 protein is CSARVVSYSYNSPLHF. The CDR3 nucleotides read TGCAGTGCTAGAGTTGTCAGTTACTCCTATAATTCACCCCTCCACTTT.

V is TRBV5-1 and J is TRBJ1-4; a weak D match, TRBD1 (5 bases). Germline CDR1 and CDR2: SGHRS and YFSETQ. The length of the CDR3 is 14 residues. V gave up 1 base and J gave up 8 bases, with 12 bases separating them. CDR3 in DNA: TGCGCCAGCAGCTTGAGCGGGGACCGGGAAAAACTGTTTTTT. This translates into CASSLSGDREKLFF.

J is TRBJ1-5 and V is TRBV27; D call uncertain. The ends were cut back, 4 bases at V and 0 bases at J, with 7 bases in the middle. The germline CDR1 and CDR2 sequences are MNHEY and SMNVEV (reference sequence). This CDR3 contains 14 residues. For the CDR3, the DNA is TGTGCCAGCAGTTCCTCTTATAGCAATCAGCCCCAGCATTTT. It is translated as CASSSSYSNQPQHF.

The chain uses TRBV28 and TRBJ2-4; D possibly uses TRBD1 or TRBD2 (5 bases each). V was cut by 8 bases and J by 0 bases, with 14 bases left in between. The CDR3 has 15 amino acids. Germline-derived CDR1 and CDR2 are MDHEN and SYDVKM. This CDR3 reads CASSPTGLAKNIQYF. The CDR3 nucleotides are TGTGCCAGCTCCCCCACAGGACTAGCCAAAAACATTCAGTACTTC.

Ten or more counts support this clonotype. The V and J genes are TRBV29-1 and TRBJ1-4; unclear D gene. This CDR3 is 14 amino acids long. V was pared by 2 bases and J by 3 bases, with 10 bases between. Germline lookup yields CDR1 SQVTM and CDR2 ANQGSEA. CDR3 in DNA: TGCAGCGTTGAAAAGGGCACCGCTAATGAAAAACTGTTTTTT. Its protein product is CSVEKGTANEKLFF.

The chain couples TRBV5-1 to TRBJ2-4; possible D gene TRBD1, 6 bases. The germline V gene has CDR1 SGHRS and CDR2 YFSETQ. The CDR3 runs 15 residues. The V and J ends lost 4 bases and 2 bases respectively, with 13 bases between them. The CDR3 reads CASSPGQGTKNIQYF. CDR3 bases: TGCGCCAGCAGCCCAGGCCAGGGGACCAAAAACATTCAGTACTTC.

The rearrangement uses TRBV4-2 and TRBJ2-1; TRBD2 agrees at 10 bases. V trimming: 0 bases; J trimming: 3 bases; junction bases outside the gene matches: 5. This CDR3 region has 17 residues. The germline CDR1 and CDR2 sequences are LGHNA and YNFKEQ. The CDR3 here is CASSQDDTSGDYNEQFF. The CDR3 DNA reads TGTGCCAGCAGCCAAGATGACACTAGCGGGGACTACAATGAGCAGTTCTTC.

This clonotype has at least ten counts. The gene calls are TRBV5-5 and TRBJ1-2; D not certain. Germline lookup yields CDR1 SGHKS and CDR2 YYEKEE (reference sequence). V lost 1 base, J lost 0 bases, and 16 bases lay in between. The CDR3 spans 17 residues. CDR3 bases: TGTGCCAGCAGCTTGTCTACCCCAAGGAGGGCTAACTATGGCTACACCTTC. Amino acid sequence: CASSLSTPRRANYGYTF.

As DNA, the CDR3 is TGTGCCAGCAGCTTGCAGGGAAACAATCAGCCCCAGCATTTT. Amino acid sequence: CASSLQGNNQPQHF. The chain carries TRBV7-9 and TRBJ1-5; TRBD1 might be the D (5 bases). Germline V CDR1 and CDR2: SEHNR, FQNEAQ (reference sequence). Trimming shortened V by 3 bases and J by 3 bases, and 9 bases separated the two germline ends. This CDR3 has 14 residues.

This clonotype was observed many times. CDR3 protein: CSARVPHTGELFF. In DNA, the CDR3 is TGCAGTGCTAGAGTCCCTCACACCGGGGAGCTGTTTTTT. The genes are TRBV20-1 and TRBJ2-2; D gene uncertain. V lost 1 base, J lost 3 bases, and 6 bases lay in between. CDR1 and CDR2 from the germline V gene are DFQATT and SNEGSKA (reference sequence). The CDR3 is 13 amino acids.

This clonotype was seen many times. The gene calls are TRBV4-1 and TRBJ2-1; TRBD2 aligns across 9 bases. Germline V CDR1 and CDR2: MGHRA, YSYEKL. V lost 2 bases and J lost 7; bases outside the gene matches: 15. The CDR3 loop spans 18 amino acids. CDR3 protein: CASSQPLAPGSGGNEQFF. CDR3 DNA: TGCGCCAGCAGCCAACCTTTGGCCCCGGGTAGCGGGGGTAATGAGCAGTTCTTC.

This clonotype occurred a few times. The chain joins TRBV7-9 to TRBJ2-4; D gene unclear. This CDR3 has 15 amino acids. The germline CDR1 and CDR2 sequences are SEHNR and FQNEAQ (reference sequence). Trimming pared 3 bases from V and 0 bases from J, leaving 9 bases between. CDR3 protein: CASSLAGIAKNIQYF. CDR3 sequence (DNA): TGTGCCAGCAGCTTGGCAGGTATAGCCAAAAACATTCAGTACTTC.

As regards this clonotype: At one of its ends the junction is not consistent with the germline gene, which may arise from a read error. CDR3 sequence: CASSQVPGETYEPYF. CDR3 DNA sequence: TGTGCCAGCAGCCAAGTGCCGGGCGAAACCTACGAGCCGTACTTC. The V gene is TRBV3-1, the J gene TRBJ2-7; D call uncertain. The CDR3 runs to 15 residues. Germline loops: CDR1 LGHDT, CDR2 YNNKEL (reference sequence).

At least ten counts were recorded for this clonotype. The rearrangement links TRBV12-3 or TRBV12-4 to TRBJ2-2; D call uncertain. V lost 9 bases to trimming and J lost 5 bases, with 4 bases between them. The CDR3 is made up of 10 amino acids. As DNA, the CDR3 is TGTGCCAGTAGTACCGGGGAGCTGTTTTTT. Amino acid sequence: CASSTGELFF.

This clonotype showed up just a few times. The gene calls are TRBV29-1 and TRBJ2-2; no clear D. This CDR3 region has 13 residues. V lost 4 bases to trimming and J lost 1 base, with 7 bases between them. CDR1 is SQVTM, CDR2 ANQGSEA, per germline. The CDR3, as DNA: TGCAGCGTTGCTGGGGTGAACACCGGGGAGCTGTTTTTT. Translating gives CSVAGVNTGELFF.

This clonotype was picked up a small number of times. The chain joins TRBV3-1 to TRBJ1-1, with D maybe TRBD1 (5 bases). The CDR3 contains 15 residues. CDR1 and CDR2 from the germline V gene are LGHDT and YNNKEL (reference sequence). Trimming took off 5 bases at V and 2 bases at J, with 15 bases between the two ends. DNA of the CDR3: TGTGCCAGCAGCGTGTCCCTCGGGGGTAACACTGAAGCTTTCTTT. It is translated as CASSVSLGGNTEAFF.

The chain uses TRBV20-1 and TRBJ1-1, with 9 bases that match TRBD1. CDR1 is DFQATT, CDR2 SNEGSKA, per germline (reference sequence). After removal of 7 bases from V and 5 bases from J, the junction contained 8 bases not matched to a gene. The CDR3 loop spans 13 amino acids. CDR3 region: CSGAQGARTEAFF. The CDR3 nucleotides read TGCAGTGGGGCACAGGGGGCGCGAACTGAAGCTTTCTTT.